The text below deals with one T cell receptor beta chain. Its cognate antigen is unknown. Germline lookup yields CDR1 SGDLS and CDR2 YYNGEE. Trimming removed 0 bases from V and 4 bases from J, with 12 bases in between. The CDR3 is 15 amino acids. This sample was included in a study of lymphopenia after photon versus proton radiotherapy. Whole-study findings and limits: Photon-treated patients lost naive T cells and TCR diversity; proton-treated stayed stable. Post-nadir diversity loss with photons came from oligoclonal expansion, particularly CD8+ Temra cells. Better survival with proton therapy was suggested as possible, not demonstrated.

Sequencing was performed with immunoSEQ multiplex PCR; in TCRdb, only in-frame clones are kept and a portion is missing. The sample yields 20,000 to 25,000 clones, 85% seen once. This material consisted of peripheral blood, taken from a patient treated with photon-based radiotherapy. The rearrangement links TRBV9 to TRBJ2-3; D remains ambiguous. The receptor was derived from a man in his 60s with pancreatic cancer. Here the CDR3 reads CASSVAPALADTQYF. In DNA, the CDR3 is TGTGCCAGCAGCGTAGCTCCGGCCTTGGCAGATACGCAGTATTTT. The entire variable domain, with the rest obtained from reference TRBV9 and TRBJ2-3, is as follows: DSGVTQTPKHLITATGQRVTLRCSPRSGDLSVYWYQQSLDQGLQFLIQYYNGEERAKGNILERFSAQQFPDLHSELNLSSLELGDSALYFCASSVAPALADTQYFGPGTRLTVL.